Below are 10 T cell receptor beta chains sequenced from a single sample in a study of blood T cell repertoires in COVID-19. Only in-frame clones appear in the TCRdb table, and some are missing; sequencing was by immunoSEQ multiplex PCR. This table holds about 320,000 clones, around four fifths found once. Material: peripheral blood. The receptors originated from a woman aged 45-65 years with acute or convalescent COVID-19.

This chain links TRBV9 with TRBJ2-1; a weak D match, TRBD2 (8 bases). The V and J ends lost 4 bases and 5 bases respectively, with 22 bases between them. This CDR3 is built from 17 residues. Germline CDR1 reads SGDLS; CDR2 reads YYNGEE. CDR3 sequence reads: CASSPRTGSGSHNEQFF. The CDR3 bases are TGTGCCAGCAGCCCCCGGACAGGAAGCGGGAGCCACAATGAGCAGTTCTTC.

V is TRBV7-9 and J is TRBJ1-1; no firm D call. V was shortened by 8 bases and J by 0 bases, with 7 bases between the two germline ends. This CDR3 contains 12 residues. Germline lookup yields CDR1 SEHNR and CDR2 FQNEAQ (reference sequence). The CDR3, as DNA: TGTGCCAGCTCAGTGATGAACACTGAAGCTTTCTTT. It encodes CASSVMNTEAFF.

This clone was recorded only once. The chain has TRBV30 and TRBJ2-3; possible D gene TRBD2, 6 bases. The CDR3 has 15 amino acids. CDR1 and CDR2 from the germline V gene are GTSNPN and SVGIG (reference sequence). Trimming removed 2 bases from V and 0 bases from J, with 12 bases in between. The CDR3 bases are TGTGCCTGGAGTACGCGCGGGGCTAGCACAGATACGCAGTATTTT. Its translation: CAWSTRGASTDTQYF.

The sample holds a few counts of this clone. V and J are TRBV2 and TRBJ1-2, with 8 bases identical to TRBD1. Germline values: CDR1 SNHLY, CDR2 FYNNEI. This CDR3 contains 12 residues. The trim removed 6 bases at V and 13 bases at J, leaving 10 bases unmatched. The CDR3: CASRRGQGAPTF. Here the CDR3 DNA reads TGTGCCAGCAGACGCGGGCAGGGGGCGCCCACCTTC.

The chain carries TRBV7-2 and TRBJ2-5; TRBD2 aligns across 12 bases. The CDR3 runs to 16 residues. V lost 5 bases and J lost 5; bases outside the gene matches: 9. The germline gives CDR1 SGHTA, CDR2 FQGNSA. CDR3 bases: TGTGCCAGCAGCCCCCGAGGGACTAGCGGGTTTGAGACCCAGTACTTC. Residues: CASSPRGTSGFETQYF. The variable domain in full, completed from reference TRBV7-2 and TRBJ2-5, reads GAGVSQSPSNKVTEKGKDVELRCDPISGHTALYWYRQSLGQGLEFLIYFQGNSAPDKSGLPSDRFSAERTGGSVSTLTIQRTQQEDSAVYLCASSPRGTSGFETQYFGPGTRLLVL.

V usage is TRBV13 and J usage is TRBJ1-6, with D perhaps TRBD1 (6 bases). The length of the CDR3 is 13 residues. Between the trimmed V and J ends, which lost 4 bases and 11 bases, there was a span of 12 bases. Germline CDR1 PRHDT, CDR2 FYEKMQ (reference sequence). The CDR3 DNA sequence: TGTGCCAGCAGCTCCGGACAGTTTCCACCCCTCCACTTT. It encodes CASSSGQFPPLHF.

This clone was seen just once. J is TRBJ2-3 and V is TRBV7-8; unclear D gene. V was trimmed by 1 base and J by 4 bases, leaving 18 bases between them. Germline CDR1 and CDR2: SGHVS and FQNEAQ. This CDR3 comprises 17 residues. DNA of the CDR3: TGTGCCAGCAGCTTAGGGTCTAAATCTTATACCTCAGATACGCAGTATTTT. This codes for CASSLGSKSYTSDTQYF.

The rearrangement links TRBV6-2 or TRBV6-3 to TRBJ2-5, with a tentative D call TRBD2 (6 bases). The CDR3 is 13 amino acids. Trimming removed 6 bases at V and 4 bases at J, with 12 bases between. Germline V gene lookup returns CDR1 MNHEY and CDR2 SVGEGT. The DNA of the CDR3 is TGTGCCAGCAGCTCGGGGGAACCAGAGACCCAGTACTTC. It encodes CASSSGEPETQYF.

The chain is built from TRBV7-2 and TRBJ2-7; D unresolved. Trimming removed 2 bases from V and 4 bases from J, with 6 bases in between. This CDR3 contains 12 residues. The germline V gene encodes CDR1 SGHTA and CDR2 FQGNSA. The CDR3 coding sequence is TGTGCCAGCAGCTTAAGCGCGTACGAGCAGTACTTC. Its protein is CASSLSAYEQYF.

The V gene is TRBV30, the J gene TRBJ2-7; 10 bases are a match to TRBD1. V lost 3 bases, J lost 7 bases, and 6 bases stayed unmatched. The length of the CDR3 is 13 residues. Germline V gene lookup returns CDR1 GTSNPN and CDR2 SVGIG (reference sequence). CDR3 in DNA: TGTGCCTGGAGGGACAGGGGGTTTTCGGAGCAGTACGTC. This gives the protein CAWRDRGFSEQYV.